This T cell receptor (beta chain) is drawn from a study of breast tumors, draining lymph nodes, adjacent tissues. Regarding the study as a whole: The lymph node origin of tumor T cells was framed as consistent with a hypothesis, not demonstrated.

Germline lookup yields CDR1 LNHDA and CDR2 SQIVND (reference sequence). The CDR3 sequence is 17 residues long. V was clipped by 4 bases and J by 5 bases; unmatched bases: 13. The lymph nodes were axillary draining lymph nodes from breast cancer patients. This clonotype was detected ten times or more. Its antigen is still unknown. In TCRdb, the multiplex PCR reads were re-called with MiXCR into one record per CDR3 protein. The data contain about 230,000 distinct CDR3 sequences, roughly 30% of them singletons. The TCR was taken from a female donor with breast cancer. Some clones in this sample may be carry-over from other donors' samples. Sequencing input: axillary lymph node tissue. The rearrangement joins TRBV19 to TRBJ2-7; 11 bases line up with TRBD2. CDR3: CASSTLFSGRANDEQYF. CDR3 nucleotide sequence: TGTGCCAGTAGTACCCTCTTTAGCGGGAGGGCCAATGACGAGCAGTACTTC.